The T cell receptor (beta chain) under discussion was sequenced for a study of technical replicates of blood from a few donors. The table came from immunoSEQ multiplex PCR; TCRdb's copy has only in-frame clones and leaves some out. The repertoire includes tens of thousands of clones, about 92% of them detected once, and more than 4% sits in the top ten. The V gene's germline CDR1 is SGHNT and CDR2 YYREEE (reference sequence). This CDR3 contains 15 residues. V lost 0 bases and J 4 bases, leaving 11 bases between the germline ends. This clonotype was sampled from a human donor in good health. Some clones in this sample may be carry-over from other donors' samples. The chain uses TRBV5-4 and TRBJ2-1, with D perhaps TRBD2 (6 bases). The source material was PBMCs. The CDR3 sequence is CASSLGLGRYNEQFF. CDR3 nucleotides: TGTGCCAGCAGCTTGGGACTAGGTAGATACAATGAGCAGTTCTTC.